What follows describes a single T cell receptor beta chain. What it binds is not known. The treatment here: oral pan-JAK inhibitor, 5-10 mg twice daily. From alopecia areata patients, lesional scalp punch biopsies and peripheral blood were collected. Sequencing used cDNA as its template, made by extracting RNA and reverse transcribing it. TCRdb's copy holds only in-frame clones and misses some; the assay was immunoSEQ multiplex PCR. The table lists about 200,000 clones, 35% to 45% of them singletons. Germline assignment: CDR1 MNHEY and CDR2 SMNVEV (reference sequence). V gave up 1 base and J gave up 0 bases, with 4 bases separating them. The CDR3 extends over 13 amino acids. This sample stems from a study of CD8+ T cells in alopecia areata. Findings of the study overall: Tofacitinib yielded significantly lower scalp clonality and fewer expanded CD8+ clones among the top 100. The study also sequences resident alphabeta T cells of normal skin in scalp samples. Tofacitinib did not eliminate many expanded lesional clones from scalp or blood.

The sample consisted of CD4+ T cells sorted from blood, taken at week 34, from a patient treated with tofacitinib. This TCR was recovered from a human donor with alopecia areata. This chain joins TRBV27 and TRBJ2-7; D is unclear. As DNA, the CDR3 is TGTGCCAGCAGTTTATATGTCTCCTACGAGCAGTACTTC. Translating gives CASSLYVSYEQYF.